The sequence of this T cell receptor (beta chain) was determined in a study of T cell responses to AZD1222 COVID-19 vaccine. Whether given at about 4 or about 12 weeks, second doses were pooled. In regard to this clone: The antigen is not known.

Assay used: immunoSEQ multiplex PCR; TCRdb lists only in-frame clones, some missing. Of about 140,000 clones in the sample, 88% were seen once. Germline CDR1 is KGHSH and CDR2 is LQKENI. The CDR3 is 17 amino acids. V was trimmed by 3 bases and J by 0 bases, leaving 15 bases between them. The study's findings and limits: White British people made up most donors, females outnumbered males, and clonal diversity was possibly underestimated. Per reports, nearly half of all spike-specific TCRs target regions that are unmutated in variants.

Sequencing used peripheral blood, obtained 28 days after the second AZD1222 dose. The chain carries TRBV18 and TRBJ1-3; possibly TRBD1 for D (6 bases). The source is an adult who received the AZD1222 COVID-19 vaccine. The CDR3 nucleotides are TGTGCCAGCTCACCTTACGTTGGACAGCACTCTGGAAACACCATATATTTT. It yields the protein CASSPYVGQHSGNTIYF.